The table lists the clone carrying this T cell receptor beta chain with a few counts. Its target is unknown. The sample comes from a study of T-cell reconstitution after alpha-beta-depleted transplantation in children. Regarding the study as a whole: Several hundred expanded graft clones reportedly supplied alpha-beta T cells about two months after transplant. T-cell counts and diversity at one year following transplant were attributed mainly to newly produced T cells. Surviving thymic progenitors and recipient T cells were the source of high TCRbeta diversity at day 60 in some patients.

The CDR3 consists of 17 residues. Trimming removed 3 bases at V and 0 bases at J, with 15 bases between. In germline, CDR1 is SGHTA, CDR2 FQGNSA. Unique molecular identifiers featured in how the TCRbeta library was prepared. From the PCR reads, TCRdb called clonotypes with MiXCR, one entry per CDR3 protein. The data show over 150,000 distinct CDR3 sequences, approximately 6.3% seen once. The sample consisted of PBMCs, taken before TCRalphabeta/CD19-depleted stem cell transplant. The chain uses TRBV7-2 and TRBJ2-1, with a weak D call TRBD2 (5 bases). This TCR was recovered from a boy aged 2 to 10 with acute lymphoblastic leukemia, due to receive a stem cell transplant. The CDR3 DNA reads as TGTGCCAGCAGCTTCTACGACTATTCGAGCTCCTACAATGAGCAGTTCTTC. Protein sequence: CASSFYDYSSSYNEQFF.